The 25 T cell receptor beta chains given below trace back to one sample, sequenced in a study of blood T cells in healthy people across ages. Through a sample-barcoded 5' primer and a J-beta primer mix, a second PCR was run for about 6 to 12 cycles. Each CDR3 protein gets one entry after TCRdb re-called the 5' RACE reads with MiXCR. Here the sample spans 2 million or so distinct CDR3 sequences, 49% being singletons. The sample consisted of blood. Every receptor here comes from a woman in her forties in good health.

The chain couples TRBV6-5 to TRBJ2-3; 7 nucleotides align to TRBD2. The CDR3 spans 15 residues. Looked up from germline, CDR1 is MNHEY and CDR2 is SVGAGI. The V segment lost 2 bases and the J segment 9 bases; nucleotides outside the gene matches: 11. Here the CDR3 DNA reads TGTGCCAGCAGTTACCTAGCGGAGACCCCCGAGACGCAGTATTTT. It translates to CASSYLAETPETQYF.

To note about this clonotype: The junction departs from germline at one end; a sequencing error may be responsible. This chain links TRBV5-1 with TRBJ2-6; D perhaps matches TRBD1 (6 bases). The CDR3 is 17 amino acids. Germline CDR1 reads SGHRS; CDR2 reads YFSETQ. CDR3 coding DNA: TGCACCAGCAGCCAACAGGGCCTATTCTCTGGGGCCAACGTCCTGACTTTC. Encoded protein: CTSSQQGLFSGANVLTF.

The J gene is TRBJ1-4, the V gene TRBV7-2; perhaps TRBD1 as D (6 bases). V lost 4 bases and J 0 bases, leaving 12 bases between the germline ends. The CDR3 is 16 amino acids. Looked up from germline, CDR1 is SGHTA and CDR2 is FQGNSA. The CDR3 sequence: CASSSHRVATNEKLFF. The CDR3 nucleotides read TGTGCCAGCAGCTCCCACAGGGTCGCAACTAATGAAAAACTGTTTTTT.

The CDR3 spells CASSFRQVYTGELFF. The CDR3 nucleotides read TGTGCCAGCAGTTTCAGGCAGGTCTACACCGGGGAGCTGTTTTTT. This chain uses TRBV27 with TRBJ2-2, with no clear D. The CDR3 sequence is 15 residues long. V lost 3 bases and J lost 3, with 11 bases in between. Germline V gene data show CDR1 as MNHEY and CDR2 as SMNVEV (reference sequence).

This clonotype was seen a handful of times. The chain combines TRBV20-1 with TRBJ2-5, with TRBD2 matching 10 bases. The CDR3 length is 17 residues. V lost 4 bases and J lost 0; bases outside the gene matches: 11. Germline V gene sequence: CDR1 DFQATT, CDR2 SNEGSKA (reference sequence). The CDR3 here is CSANHSPLAGYQETQYF. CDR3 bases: TGCAGTGCTAACCACTCCCCACTAGCGGGGTACCAAGAGACCCAGTACTTC.

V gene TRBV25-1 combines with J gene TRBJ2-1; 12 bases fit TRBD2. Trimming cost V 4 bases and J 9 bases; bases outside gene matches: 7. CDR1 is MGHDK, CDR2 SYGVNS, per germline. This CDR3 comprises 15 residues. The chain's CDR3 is CASSARTSGAPEQFF. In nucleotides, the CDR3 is TGTGCCAGCAGTGCCAGGACTAGCGGGGCGCCTGAGCAGTTCTTC.

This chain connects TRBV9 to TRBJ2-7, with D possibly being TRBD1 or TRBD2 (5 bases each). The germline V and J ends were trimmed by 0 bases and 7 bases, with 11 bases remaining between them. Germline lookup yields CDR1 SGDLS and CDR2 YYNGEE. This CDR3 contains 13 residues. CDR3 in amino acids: CASSVEVEGEQYF. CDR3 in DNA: TGTGCCAGCAGCGTAGAAGTCGAGGGGGAGCAGTACTTC.

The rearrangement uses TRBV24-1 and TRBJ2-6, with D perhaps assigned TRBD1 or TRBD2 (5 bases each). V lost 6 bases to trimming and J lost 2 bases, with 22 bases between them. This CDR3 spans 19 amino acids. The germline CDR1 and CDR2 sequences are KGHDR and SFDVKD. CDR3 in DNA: TGTGCCACCAGTACTACCTATGGGTCCCCGGGACCTGGGGCCAACGTCCTGACTTTC. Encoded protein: CATSTTYGSPGPGANVLTF.

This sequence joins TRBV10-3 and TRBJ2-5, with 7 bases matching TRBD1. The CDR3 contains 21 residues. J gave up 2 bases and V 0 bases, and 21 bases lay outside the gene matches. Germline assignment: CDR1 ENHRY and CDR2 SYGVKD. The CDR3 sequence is CAISESKGKGAANRGQETQYF. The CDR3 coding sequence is TGTGCCATCAGTGAGTCGAAGGGAAAGGGGGCCGCGAACAGAGGACAAGAGACCCAGTACTTC.

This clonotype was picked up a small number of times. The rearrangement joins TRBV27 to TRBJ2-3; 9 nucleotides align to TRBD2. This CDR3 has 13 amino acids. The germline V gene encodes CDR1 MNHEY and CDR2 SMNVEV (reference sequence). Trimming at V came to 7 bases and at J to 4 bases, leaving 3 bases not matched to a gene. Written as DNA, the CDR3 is TGTGCCAGCATGGGACTAGCCTCAGATACGCAGTATTTT. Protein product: CASMGLASDTQYF.

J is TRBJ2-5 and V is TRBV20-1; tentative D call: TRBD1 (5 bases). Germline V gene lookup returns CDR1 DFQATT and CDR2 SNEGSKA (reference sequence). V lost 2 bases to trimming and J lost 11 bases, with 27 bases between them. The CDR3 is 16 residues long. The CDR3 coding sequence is TGCAGTGCTAGATCAAGGGTGGGGCCTTTGGGCGATGAGCAGTACTTC. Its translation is CSARSRVGPLGDEQYF.

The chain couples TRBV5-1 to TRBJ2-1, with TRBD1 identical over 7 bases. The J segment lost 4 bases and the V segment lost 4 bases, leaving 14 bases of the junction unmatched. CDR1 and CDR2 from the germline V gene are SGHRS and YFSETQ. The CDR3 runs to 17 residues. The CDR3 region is CASSKDATGNLYNEQFF. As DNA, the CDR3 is TGCGCCAGCAGCAAGGACGCGACAGGGAATCTTTACAATGAGCAGTTCTTC.

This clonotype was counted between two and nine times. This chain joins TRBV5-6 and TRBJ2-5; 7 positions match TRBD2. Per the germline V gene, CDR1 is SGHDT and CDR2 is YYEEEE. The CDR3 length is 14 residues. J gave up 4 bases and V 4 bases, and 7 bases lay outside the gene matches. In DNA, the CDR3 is TGTGCCAGCAGCCGACTCAGGGAGGGAGAGACCCAGTACTTC. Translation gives CASSRLREGETQYF.

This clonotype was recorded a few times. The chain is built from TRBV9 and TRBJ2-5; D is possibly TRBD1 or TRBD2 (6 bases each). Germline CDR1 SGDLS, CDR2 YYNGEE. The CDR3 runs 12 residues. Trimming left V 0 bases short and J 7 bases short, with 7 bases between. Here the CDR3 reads CASSVEGGTQYF. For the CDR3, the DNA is TGTGCCAGCAGCGTAGAGGGGGGGACCCAGTACTTC.

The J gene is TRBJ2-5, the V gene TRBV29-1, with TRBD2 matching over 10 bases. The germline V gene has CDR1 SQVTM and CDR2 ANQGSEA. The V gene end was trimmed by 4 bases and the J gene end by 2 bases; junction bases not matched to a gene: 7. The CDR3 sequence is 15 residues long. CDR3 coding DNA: TGCAGCGTTGTGCGGCTAGCGGGGGAACAAGAGACCCAGTACTTC. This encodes CSVVRLAGEQETQYF.

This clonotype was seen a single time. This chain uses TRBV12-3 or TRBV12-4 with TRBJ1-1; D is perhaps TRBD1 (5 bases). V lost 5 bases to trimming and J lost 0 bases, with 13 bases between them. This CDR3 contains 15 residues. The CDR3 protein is CASSPGPIMNTEAFF. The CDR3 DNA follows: TGTGCCAGCAGTCCGGGACCGATCATGAACACTGAAGCTTTCTTT.

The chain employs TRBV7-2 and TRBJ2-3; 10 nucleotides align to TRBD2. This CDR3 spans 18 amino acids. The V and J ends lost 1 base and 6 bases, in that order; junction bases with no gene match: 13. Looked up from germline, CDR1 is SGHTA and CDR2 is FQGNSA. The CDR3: CASSLGGLAAPGADTQYF. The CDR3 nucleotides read TGTGCCAGCAGCTTAGGAGGACTAGCGGCCCCGGGAGCCGATACGCAGTATTTT.

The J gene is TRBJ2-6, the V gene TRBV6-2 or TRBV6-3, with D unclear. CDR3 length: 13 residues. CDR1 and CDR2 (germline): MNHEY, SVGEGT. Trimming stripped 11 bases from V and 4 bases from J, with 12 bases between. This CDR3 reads CAGCTGGANVLTF. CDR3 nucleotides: TGTGCCGGCTGTACTGGAGGGGCCAACGTCCTGACTTTC.

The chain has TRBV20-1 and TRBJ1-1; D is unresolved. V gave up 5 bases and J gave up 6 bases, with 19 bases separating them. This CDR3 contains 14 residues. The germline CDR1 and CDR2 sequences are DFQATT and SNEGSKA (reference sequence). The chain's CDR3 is CSAWRAGGSAEAFF. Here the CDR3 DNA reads TGCAGTGCTTGGCGGGCTGGCGGGAGCGCTGAAGCTTTCTTT.

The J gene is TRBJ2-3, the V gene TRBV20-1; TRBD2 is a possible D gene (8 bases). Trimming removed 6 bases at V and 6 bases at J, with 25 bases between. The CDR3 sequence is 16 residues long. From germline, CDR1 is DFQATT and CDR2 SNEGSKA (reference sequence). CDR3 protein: CSANKGLAGGGDTQYF. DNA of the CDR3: TGCAGTGCCAATAAAGGACTAGCAGGGGGTGGGGATACGCAGTATTTT.

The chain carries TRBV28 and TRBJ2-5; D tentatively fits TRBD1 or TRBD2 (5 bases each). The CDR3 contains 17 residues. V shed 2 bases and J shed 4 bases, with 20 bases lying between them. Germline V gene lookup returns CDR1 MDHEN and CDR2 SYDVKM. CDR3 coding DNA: TGTGCCAGCAGTTTAAGGTTCGAAGCGCTGAGGGGAGAGACCCAGTACTTC. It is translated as CASSLRFEALRGETQYF.

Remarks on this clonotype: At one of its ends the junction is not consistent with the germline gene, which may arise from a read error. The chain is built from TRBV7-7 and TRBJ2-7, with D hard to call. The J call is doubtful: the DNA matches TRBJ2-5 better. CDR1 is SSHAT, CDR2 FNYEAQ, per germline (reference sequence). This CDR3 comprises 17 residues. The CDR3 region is CASSFGFRARGEETQYF. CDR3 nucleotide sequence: TGTGCTAGCAGCTTTGGGTTTAGGGCCAGAGGAGAAGAGACCCAGTACTTC.

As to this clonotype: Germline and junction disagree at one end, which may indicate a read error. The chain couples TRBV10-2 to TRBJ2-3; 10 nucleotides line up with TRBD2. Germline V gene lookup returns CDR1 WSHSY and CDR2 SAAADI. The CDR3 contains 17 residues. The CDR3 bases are TGCGCCAGCAGTGTTGAGGCTAGCGGGGGTCCTATGGATACGCTGTATTTT. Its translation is CASSVEASGGPMDTLYF.

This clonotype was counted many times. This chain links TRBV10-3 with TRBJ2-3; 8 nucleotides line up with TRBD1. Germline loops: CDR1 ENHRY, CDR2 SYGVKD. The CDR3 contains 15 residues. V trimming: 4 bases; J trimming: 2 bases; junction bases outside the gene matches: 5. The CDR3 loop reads CAISGGGQVTDTQYF. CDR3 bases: TGTGCCATCAGTGGAGGGGGACAGGTCACAGATACGCAGTATTTT.

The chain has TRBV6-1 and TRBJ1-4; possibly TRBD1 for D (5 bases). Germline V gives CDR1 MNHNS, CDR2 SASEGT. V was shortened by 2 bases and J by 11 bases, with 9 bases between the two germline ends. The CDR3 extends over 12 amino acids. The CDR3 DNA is TGTGCCAGCAGTGAAAGGGACTCCAAACTGTTTTTT. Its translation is CASSERDSKLFF.